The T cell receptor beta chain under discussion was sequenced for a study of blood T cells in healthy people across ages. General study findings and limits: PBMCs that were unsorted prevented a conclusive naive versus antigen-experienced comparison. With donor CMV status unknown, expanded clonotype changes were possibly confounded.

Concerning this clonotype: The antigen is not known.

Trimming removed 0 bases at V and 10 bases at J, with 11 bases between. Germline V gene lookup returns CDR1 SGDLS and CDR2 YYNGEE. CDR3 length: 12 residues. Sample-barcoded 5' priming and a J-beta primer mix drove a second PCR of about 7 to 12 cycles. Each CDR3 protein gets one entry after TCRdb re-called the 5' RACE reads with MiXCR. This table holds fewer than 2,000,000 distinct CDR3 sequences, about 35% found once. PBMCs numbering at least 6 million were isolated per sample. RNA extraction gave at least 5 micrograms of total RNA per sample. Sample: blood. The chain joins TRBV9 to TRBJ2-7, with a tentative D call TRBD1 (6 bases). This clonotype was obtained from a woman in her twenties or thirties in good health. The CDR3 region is CASSVDRGHQYF. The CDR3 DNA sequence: TGTGCCAGCAGCGTAGATCGGGGACATCAGTACTTC.